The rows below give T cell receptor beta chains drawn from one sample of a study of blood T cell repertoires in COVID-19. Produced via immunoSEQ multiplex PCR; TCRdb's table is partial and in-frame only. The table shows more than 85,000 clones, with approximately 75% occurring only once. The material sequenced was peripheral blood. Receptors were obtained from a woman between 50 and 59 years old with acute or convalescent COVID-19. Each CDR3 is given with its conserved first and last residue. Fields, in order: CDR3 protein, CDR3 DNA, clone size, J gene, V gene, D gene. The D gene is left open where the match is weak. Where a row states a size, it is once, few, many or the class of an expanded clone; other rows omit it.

cdr3_aa: CASSRDRGRGEKLFF
cdr3_nt: TGTGCCAGCAGTCGGGACAGGGGGCGCGGGGAAAAACTGTTTTTT
clone_size: NA
j_call: TRBJ1-4
v_call: TRBV2
d_call: TRBD1

cdr3_aa: CASSGVAASANYEQYF
cdr3_nt: TGTGCCAGCAGCGGCGTTGCGGCTAGCGCAAACTACGAGCAGTACTTC
clone_size: NA
j_call: TRBJ2-7
v_call: TRBV3-1/TRBV3-2
d_call: NA

cdr3_aa: CASSKQGMNTEAFF
cdr3_nt: TGTGCCAGCAGCAAACAGGGTATGAACACTGAAGCTTTCTTT
clone_size: once
j_call: TRBJ1-1
v_call: TRBV7-9
d_call: NA

cdr3_aa: CASHPDRNTEAFF
cdr3_nt: TGCGCCAGCCATCCTGACAGGAACACTGAAGCTTTCTTT
clone_size: NA
j_call: TRBJ1-1
v_call: TRBV5-1
d_call: NA

cdr3_aa: CASSASGQGFIGELFF
cdr3_nt: TGTGCCAGCAGTGCATCGGGACAGGGTTTCATCGGGGAGCTGTTTTTT
clone_size: NA
j_call: TRBJ2-2
v_call: TRBV2
d_call: TRBD1

cdr3_aa: CASRNRGQGPDEQFF
cdr3_nt: TGTGCCAGCAGAAACCGAGGACAGGGGCCCGATGAGCAGTTCTTC
clone_size: few
j_call: TRBJ2-1
v_call: TRBV6-6
d_call: TRBD1

cdr3_aa: CASKTTDSPLHF
cdr3_nt: TGTGCCAGTAAGACTACAGATTCACCCCTCCACTTT
clone_size: NA
j_call: TRBJ1-6
v_call: TRBV12-3/TRBV12-4
d_call: NA

cdr3_aa: CAIRGQEGVKQYF
cdr3_nt: TGTGCCATCAGGGGACAGGAGGGAGTAAAGCAGTACTTC
clone_size: NA
j_call: TRBJ2-7
v_call: TRBV10-3
d_call: TRBD1

cdr3_aa: CASSQTLPGNTEAFF
cdr3_nt: TGTGCCAGCAGCCAAACCCTTCCGGGGAACACTGAAGCTTTCTTT
clone_size: few
j_call: TRBJ1-1
v_call: TRBV3-1/TRBV3-2
d_call: NA

cdr3_aa: CASSLKSNTLAGGDNEQFF
cdr3_nt: TGTGCCAGCAGCTTAAAATCCAACACACTAGCGGGGGGGGACAATGAGCAGTTCTTC
clone_size: NA
j_call: TRBJ2-1
v_call: TRBV13
d_call: TRBD2

cdr3_aa: CASSFAGGAKNIQYF
cdr3_nt: TGTGCCAGCAGCTTTGCAGGGGGGGCCAAAAACATTCAGTACTTC
clone_size: NA
j_call: TRBJ2-4
v_call: TRBV13
d_call: NA

cdr3_aa: CASSLGGMNNSPLHF
cdr3_nt: TGTGCCAGCAGTTTAGGCGGCATGAATAATTCACCCCTCCACTTT
clone_size: few
j_call: TRBJ1-6
v_call: TRBV27
d_call: NA

cdr3_aa: CASSLRDEQYF
cdr3_nt: TGCGCCAGCTCGCTGAGGGACGAGCAGTACTTC
clone_size: NA
j_call: TRBJ2-7
v_call: TRBV10-2
d_call: NA

cdr3_aa: CASSSSHDFKEAFF
cdr3_nt: TGTGCCAGCAGCTCCTCACACGACTTTAAGGAAGCTTTCTTT
clone_size: NA
j_call: TRBJ1-1
v_call: TRBV5-4
d_call: NA

cdr3_aa: CASSYVGQGTGELFF
cdr3_nt: TGTGCCAGCAGTTATGTCGGACAGGGCACCGGGGAGCTGTTTTTT
clone_size: NA
j_call: TRBJ2-2
v_call: TRBV6-5
d_call: TRBD1

cdr3_aa: CASSWTGDSSYEQYF
cdr3_nt: TGTGCCAGCAGCTGGACAGGGGATAGCTCCTACGAGCAGTACTTC
clone_size: few
j_call: TRBJ2-7
v_call: TRBV11-2
d_call: TRBD1

cdr3_aa: CASSRDRGPNSDEQFF
cdr3_nt: TGCGCCAGCAGCCGGGACAGGGGGCCGAATTCAGATGAGCAGTTCTTC
clone_size: NA
j_call: TRBJ2-1
v_call: TRBV5-1
d_call: TRBD1

cdr3_aa: CASSSLAVIQETQYF
cdr3_nt: TGTGCCAGCAGCTCACTAGCGGTTATACAAGAGACCCAGTACTTC
clone_size: NA
j_call: TRBJ2-5
v_call: TRBV5-6
d_call: TRBD2

cdr3_aa: CASSSDAGARTEAFF
cdr3_nt: TGTGCCAGCAGTTCAGATGCAGGGGCGAGGACTGAAGCTTTCTTT
clone_size: few
j_call: TRBJ1-1
v_call: TRBV27
d_call: NA

cdr3_aa: CASSFLGPSGANVLTF
cdr3_nt: TGTGCCAGCAGTTTCCTGGGGCCCTCTGGGGCCAACGTCCTGACTTTC
clone_size: once
j_call: TRBJ2-6
v_call: TRBV28
d_call: NA

cdr3_aa: CASSLRQGIPTEAFF
cdr3_nt: TGTGCCAGTAGTCTCCGACAGGGGATCCCCACTGAAGCTTTCTTT
clone_size: NA
j_call: TRBJ1-1
v_call: TRBV19
d_call: TRBD1

cdr3_aa: CASSKEGAGATPLGQFF
cdr3_nt: TGTGCCAGCAGCAAAGAAGGAGCAGGGGCTACCCCCTTGGGGCAGTTCTTC
clone_size: NA
j_call: TRBJ2-1
v_call: TRBV21-1
d_call: NA

cdr3_aa: CSVQGNYGYTF
cdr3_nt: TGCAGCGTTCAGGGTAACTATGGCTACACCTTC
clone_size: NA
j_call: TRBJ1-2
v_call: TRBV29-1
d_call: NA

cdr3_aa: CASSLERSEQFF
cdr3_nt: TGTGCCAGCAGCTTAGAGAGGAGCGAGCAGTTCTTC
clone_size: NA
j_call: TRBJ2-1
v_call: TRBV7-9
d_call: NA

cdr3_aa: CASSQGVTKNQPQHF
cdr3_nt: TGTGCCAGCAGCCAAGGGGTGACAAAGAATCAGCCCCAGCATTTT
clone_size: NA
j_call: TRBJ1-5
v_call: TRBV4-2
d_call: NA

cdr3_aa: CASSRELGQGADGYTF
cdr3_nt: TGCGCCAGCAGCCGAGAATTAGGACAGGGGGCAGATGGCTACACCTTC
clone_size: NA
j_call: TRBJ1-2
v_call: TRBV4-1
d_call: TRBD1

cdr3_aa: CATSDPPKTGNYGYTF
cdr3_nt: TGTGCCACCAGTGACCCCCCCAAGACAGGGAACTATGGCTACACCTTC
clone_size: NA
j_call: TRBJ1-2
v_call: TRBV24-1
d_call: TRBD1

cdr3_aa: CASSIGTGGDGTLHF
cdr3_nt: TGTGCCAGTAGTATAGGGACAGGGGGTGATGGCACCCTCCACTTT
clone_size: NA
j_call: TRBJ1-6
v_call: TRBV19
d_call: TRBD1

cdr3_aa: CASSPGFGSGNIQYF
cdr3_nt: TGTGCCAGCTCACCAGGGTTTGGGTCGGGAAACATTCAGTACTTC
clone_size: large
j_call: TRBJ2-4
v_call: TRBV18
d_call: NA

cdr3_aa: CASSSGWGQGNDGYTF
cdr3_nt: TGCGCCAGCAGCTCAGGTTGGGGACAGGGAAACGATGGCTACACCTTC
clone_size: NA
j_call: TRBJ1-2
v_call: TRBV5-1
d_call: TRBD1

cdr3_aa: CASSQDSYTDTQYF
cdr3_nt: TGCGCCAGCAGCCAAGATTCCTACACAGATACGCAGTATTTT
clone_size: NA
j_call: TRBJ2-3
v_call: TRBV4-1
d_call: NA

cdr3_aa: CASSLAGNEQFF
cdr3_nt: TGTGCCAGCAGTTTGGCGGGCAATGAGCAGTTCTTC
clone_size: NA
j_call: TRBJ2-1
v_call: TRBV28
d_call: NA

cdr3_aa: CASKGDSYEQYF
cdr3_nt: TGTGCCAGCAAAGGGGACTCCTACGAGCAGTACTTC
clone_size: NA
j_call: TRBJ2-7
v_call: TRBV2
d_call: NA

cdr3_aa: CASNQGGNQPQHF
cdr3_nt: TGTGCCAGCAATCAGGGGGGCAATCAGCCCCAGCATTTT
clone_size: NA
j_call: TRBJ1-5
v_call: TRBV9
d_call: TRBD1

cdr3_aa: CASSPLGGTEAFF
cdr3_nt: TGTGCCAGTAGTCCTCTTGGAGGCACTGAAGCTTTCTTT
clone_size: few
j_call: TRBJ1-1
v_call: TRBV19
d_call: NA

cdr3_aa: CASSLVFGGGYYNEQFF
cdr3_nt: TGTGCCAGCAGCTTGGTTTTTGGGGGGGGGTACTACAATGAGCAGTTCTTC
clone_size: NA
j_call: TRBJ2-1
v_call: TRBV5-4
d_call: TRBD2

cdr3_aa: CASSSPAGGGPRTGELFF
cdr3_nt: TGTGCCAGCAGCTCCCCAGCTGGCGGGGGGCCGAGGACCGGGGAGCTGTTTTTT
clone_size: NA
j_call: TRBJ2-2
v_call: TRBV7-6
d_call: TRBD2

cdr3_aa: CASSSPGSYNEQFF
cdr3_nt: TGTGCCAGCAGCTCCCCGGGATCCTACAATGAGCAGTTCTTC
clone_size: NA
j_call: TRBJ2-1
v_call: TRBV28
d_call: NA

cdr3_aa: CAWSLTMTGNTEAFF
cdr3_nt: TGTGCCTGGAGTCTCACTATGACAGGGAACACTGAAGCTTTCTTT
clone_size: few
j_call: TRBJ1-1
v_call: TRBV30
d_call: NA

cdr3_aa: CASRALMNTEAFF
cdr3_nt: TGTGCCAGCAGGGCCCTCATGAACACTGAAGCTTTCTTT
clone_size: NA
j_call: TRBJ1-1
v_call: TRBV6-5
d_call: NA

cdr3_aa: CASSLVGRGANNSPLHF
cdr3_nt: TGTGCCAGCAGCTTAGTGGGGAGGGGTGCTAATAATTCACCCCTCCACTTT
clone_size: few
j_call: TRBJ1-6
v_call: TRBV7-2
d_call: NA

cdr3_aa: CASTSAGGHSPLHF
cdr3_nt: TGTGCCAGCACCAGTGCAGGGGGACATTCACCCCTCCACTTT
clone_size: NA
j_call: TRBJ1-6
v_call: TRBV6-5
d_call: TRBD1

cdr3_aa: CSVGQGGNTIYF
cdr3_nt: TGCAGCGTAGGACAGGGTGGAAACACCATATATTTT
clone_size: NA
j_call: TRBJ1-3
v_call: TRBV29-1
d_call: TRBD1

cdr3_aa: CASSEVAGYLETQYF
cdr3_nt: TGTGCCAGCAGCGAAGTAGCGGGGTACCTCGAGACCCAGTACTTC
clone_size: NA
j_call: TRBJ2-5
v_call: TRBV7-2
d_call: TRBD2

cdr3_aa: CATSRGGGSYEQYF
cdr3_nt: TGTGCCACCAGCAGGGGCGGGGGTTCCTACGAGCAGTACTTC
clone_size: NA
j_call: TRBJ2-7
v_call: TRBV15
d_call: TRBD2

cdr3_aa: CASSQEVGLGETQYF
cdr3_nt: TGCGCCAGCAGCCAAGAGGTGGGGCTAGGAGAGACCCAGTACTTC
clone_size: NA
j_call: TRBJ2-5
v_call: TRBV4-3
d_call: NA

cdr3_aa: CAWARGFEQYF
cdr3_nt: TGTGCCTGGGCCAGGGGATTCGAGCAGTACTTC
clone_size: NA
j_call: TRBJ2-7
v_call: TRBV30
d_call: NA

cdr3_aa: CASSWREDEQYF
cdr3_nt: TGCGCCAGCAGCTGGCGGGAGGACGAGCAGTACTTC
clone_size: NA
j_call: TRBJ2-7
v_call: TRBV5-1
d_call: TRBD2

cdr3_aa: CASSQLGGGSNQPQHF
cdr3_nt: TGTGCCAGCAGCCAATTGGGGGGGGGAAGCAATCAGCCCCAGCATTTT
clone_size: NA
j_call: TRBJ1-5
v_call: TRBV4-2
d_call: NA

cdr3_aa: CASSLRLAGGPDTDTQYF
cdr3_nt: TGTGCCAGCAGCTTGAGACTAGCGGGGGGGCCTGACACAGATACGCAGTATTTT
clone_size: once
j_call: TRBJ2-3
v_call: TRBV5-6
d_call: TRBD2

cdr3_aa: CASYTQLTAFF
cdr3_nt: TGTGCCAGCTATACTCAACTAACGGCTTTCTTT
clone_size: once
j_call: TRBJ1-1
v_call: TRBV6-6
d_call: NA

cdr3_aa: CASSPAWGGSTEAFF
cdr3_nt: TGTGCCAGCAGCCCCGCTTGGGGGGGGAGCACTGAAGCTTTCTTT
clone_size: NA
j_call: TRBJ1-1
v_call: TRBV7-8
d_call: NA

cdr3_aa: CASGLQGFEPQHF
cdr3_nt: TGTGCCAGCGGATTACAGGGTTTTGAGCCCCAGCATTTT
clone_size: NA
j_call: TRBJ1-5
v_call: TRBV6-5
d_call: NA

cdr3_aa: CASSPNGLANQPQHF
cdr3_nt: TGTGCCAGCAGCCCTAACGGGTTGGCCAATCAGCCCCAGCATTTT
clone_size: NA
j_call: TRBJ1-5
v_call: TRBV5-5
d_call: NA

cdr3_aa: CASREEGAWTGELFF
cdr3_nt: TGTGCCAGCAGGGAGGAGGGGGCATGGACCGGGGAGCTGTTTTTT
clone_size: NA
j_call: TRBJ2-2
v_call: TRBV6-5
d_call: NA